The present TCR beta chain was sequenced within a study of blood T cell repertoires in COVID-19. Study-wide context: Acute and convalescent COVID-19 samples came from the United States, Italy and Spain. T cells, B-cell-depleted T cells, or PBMCs provided the cDNA or gDNA that served as material.

The length of the CDR3 is 15 residues. Germline values: CDR1 LGHNA, CDR2 YSLEER. V lost 4 bases to trimming and J lost 0 bases, with 10 bases between them. Sequencing used immunoSEQ multiplex PCR; TCRdb keeps in-frame clones, though not all of them. The data contain some 140,000 clones, more than 75% of them seen just once; the ten biggest clones take up 9.5% to 13%. Sequenced material: peripheral blood. The receptor was isolated from a man in his 60s who had recovered from COVID-19. The chain carries TRBV4-3 and TRBJ2-1; no reliable D call. The CDR3 spells CASSPHSSSYNEQFF. The CDR3 DNA reads TGCGCCAGCAGCCCCCACTCGAGCTCCTACAATGAGCAGTTCTTC.